Listed here are 20 T cell receptor beta chains from one sample, sequenced in a study of blood T cell repertoires in COVID-19. This table comes from immunoSEQ multiplex PCR, and its TCRdb copy is limited to in-frame clones, with some not included. The table includes 250,000 to 350,000 clones, over 75% detected once. Sequencing was done on a sample of PBMCs or T cells enriched from blood (not recorded which). The source is a woman in her 30s who had recovered from COVID-19.

The V call is TRBV29-1, the J call TRBJ2-3; 8 nucleotides align to TRBD1. The CDR3 is 13 amino acids. J was trimmed by 4 bases and V by 7 bases; bases with no gene match: 7. Germline loops: CDR1 SQVTM, CDR2 ANQGSEA. The CDR3 here is CSADRGNSDTQYF. In nucleotides, the CDR3 is TGCAGCGCCGACAGGGGAAATTCAGATACGCAGTATTTT.

This chain links TRBV9 with TRBJ1-2, with 9 bases fitting TRBD1. The CDR3 is 15 residues long. V was clipped by 4 bases and J by 3 bases; unmatched bases: 7. Germline V gene data show CDR1 as SGDLS and CDR2 as YYNGEE. In nucleotides, the CDR3 is TGTGCCAGCAGCTTACCGAGGACAGGGGACTATGGCTACACCTTC. This translates into CASSLPRTGDYGYTF. Looking up the rest from reference TRBV9 and TRBJ1-2 gives the full variable domain: DSGVTQTPKHLITATGQRVTLRCSPRSGDLSVYWYQQSLDQGLQFLIQYYNGEERAKGNILERFSAQQFPDLHSELNLSSLELGDSALYFCASSLPRTGDYGYTFGSGTRLTVV.

This clone was observed a handful of times. The genes are TRBV7-6 and TRBJ1-3; 10 bases fit TRBD1. V gave up 4 bases and J gave up 7 bases; unmatched junction bases: 10. Looked up from germline, CDR1 is SGHVS and CDR2 is FNYEAQ. The length of the CDR3 is 16 residues. The CDR3 loop reads CASSSVRQGALNTIYF. CDR3 in DNA: TGTGCCAGCAGCTCAGTTCGACAGGGGGCCTTGAACACCATATATTTT.

The rearrangement uses TRBV5-1 and TRBJ1-2, with a possible D match to TRBD1 (6 bases). The CDR3 contains 14 residues. From germline, CDR1 is SGHRS and CDR2 YFSETQ. V was cut by 4 bases and J by 8 bases, with 18 bases left in between. The CDR3 is CASSVAGTLSGYTF. The CDR3 DNA sequence: TGCGCCAGCAGCGTAGCCGGGACATTAAGCGGCTACACCTTC.

J is TRBJ2-1 and V is TRBV13, with D unresolved. Germline values: CDR1 PRHDT, CDR2 FYEKMQ (reference sequence). V was shortened by 6 bases and J by 2 bases, with 14 bases between the two germline ends. The CDR3 runs 15 residues. The CDR3: CASRIAGGPYNEQFF. CDR3 nucleotide sequence: TGTGCCAGCAGGATAGCCGGCGGCCCCTACAATGAGCAGTTCTTC.

This clone was recorded only once. Additional DNA sequences in this sample encode the identical CDR3. The chain employs TRBV11-2 and TRBJ2-7; D perhaps matches TRBD1 (5 bases). The V gene lost 1 base and the J gene lost 3 bases, with 7 bases spanning the gap. This CDR3 spans 13 amino acids. Per the germline V gene, CDR1 is SGHAT and CDR2 is FQNNGV. The DNA of the CDR3 is TGTGCCAGCAGCTTAGGACAGAGCTACGAGCAGTACTTC. Its translation: CASSLGQSYEQYF.

V and J are TRBV9 and TRBJ2-5, with D possibly TRBD1 on 5 matching bases. CDR1 and CDR2 (germline): SGDLS, YYNGEE. The CDR3 is 13 residues long. V was cut by 3 bases and J by 2 bases, with 8 bases left in between. The CDR3 DNA is TGTGCCAGCAGCGAGACAGCACAAGAGACCCAGTACTTC. The encoded protein is CASSETAQETQYF.

The gene calls are TRBV30 and TRBJ1-5; no clear D. V was clipped by 2 bases and J by 6 bases, with 14 bases between them. Germline-derived CDR1 and CDR2 are GTSNPN and SVGIG (reference sequence). The CDR3 is 14 residues long. The CDR3, as DNA: TGTGCCTGGAGTTCTCCCGGGGAACGTCAGCCCCAGCATTTT. It specifies CAWSSPGERQPQHF.

J is TRBJ2-1 and V is TRBV18; TRBD1 is a possible D gene (6 bases). V lost 1 base, J lost 7 bases, and 20 bases lay in between. Germline CDR1 reads KGHSH; CDR2 reads LQKENI. The CDR3 spans 17 residues. The CDR3 spells CASSPLRDIGSRNEQFF. Written as DNA, the CDR3 is TGTGCCAGCTCACCACTCCGGGACATAGGATCTCGGAATGAGCAGTTCTTC. The entire variable domain, with the rest obtained from reference TRBV18 and TRBJ2-1, is as follows: NAGVMQNPRHLVRRRGQEARLRCSPMKGHSHVYWYRQLPEEGLKFMVYLQKENIIDESGMPKERFSAEFPKEGPSILRIQQVVRGDSAAYFCASSPLRDIGSRNEQFFGPGTRLTVL.

V is TRBV19 and J is TRBJ1-6; tentatively, D is TRBD1 (5 bases). The germline CDR1 and CDR2 sequences are LNHDA and SQIVND (reference sequence). The CDR3 loop spans 14 amino acids. V shed 6 bases and J shed 7 bases, with 13 bases lying between them. CDR3 sequence: CASRTGGDNSPLHF. CDR3 in DNA: TGTGCCAGTAGGACGGGCGGGGACAATTCACCCCTCCACTTT.

This clone was counted between two and nine times. The chain employs TRBV14 and TRBJ1-2; 9 bases are shared with TRBD1. In germline, CDR1 is SGHDN, CDR2 FVKESK. V lost 1 base and J lost 2; bases outside the gene matches: 5. The CDR3 consists of 16 residues. The CDR3 DNA reads as TGTGCCAGCAGCCAAGTTCAGACAGGGGGGAACTATGGCTACACCTTC. Translation gives CASSQVQTGGNYGYTF.

The chain carries TRBV7-2 and TRBJ2-7; D gene uncertain. V lost 0 bases and J lost 0, with 3 bases in between. The germline V gene has CDR1 SGHTA and CDR2 FQGNSA. The CDR3 is made up of 13 amino acids. The CDR3 DNA is TGTGCCAGCAGCTTAGCTATCTCCTACGAGCAGTACTTC. It codes for CASSLAISYEQYF.

CDR3 bases: TGTGCCAGCAGGAACCGGGACAACGGTGGGGAGACCCAGTACTTC. Amino acid sequence: CASRNRDNGGETQYF. V gene TRBV2 combines with J gene TRBJ2-5, with D tentatively TRBD1 (6 bases). V lost 6 bases, J lost 5 bases, and 19 bases lay in between. The CDR3 loop spans 15 amino acids. Germline values: CDR1 SNHLY, CDR2 FYNNEI. Full variable domain (rest looked up from reference TRBV2 and TRBJ2-5): EPEVTQTPSHQVTQMGQEVILRCVPISNHLYFYWYRQILGQKVEFLVSFYNNEISEKSEIFDDQFSVERPDGSNFTLKIRSTKLEDSAMYFCASRNRDNGGETQYFGPGTRLLVL.

The rearrangement links TRBV21-1 to TRBJ1-6; TRBD1, as called in the table, went unchecked against the DNA. TRBV21-1 is reported as a pseudogene. This CDR3 contains 12 residues. CDR3 sequence reads: CAIGQGNSPLHF. The CDR3 region has the DNA TGTGCAATCGGACAGGGTAATTCACCCCTCCACTTT.

This chain links TRBV5-1 with TRBJ2-2, with D perhaps matching TRBD1 (5 bases). The length of the CDR3 is 16 residues. Trimming left V 0 bases short and J 4 bases short, with 13 bases between. Germline CDR1 reads SGHRS; CDR2 reads YFSETQ. CDR3 region: CASSLAGAPGTGELFF. As DNA, the CDR3 is TGCGCCAGCAGCTTGGCTGGGGCTCCGGGCACCGGGGAGCTGTTTTTT.

The gene calls are TRBV4-3 and TRBJ2-7; D is perhaps TRBD2 (5 bases). The length of the CDR3 is 15 residues. V lost 1 base, J lost 3 bases, and 13 bases lay in between. Germline loops: CDR1 LGHNA, CDR2 YSLEER. CDR3 in DNA: TGCGCCAGCAGCCAAGCACTAGATTTTTACTACGAGCAGTACTTC. Its translation is CASSQALDFYYEQYF.

This clone was counted once. The rearrangement links TRBV28 to TRBJ1-2; 10 bases agree with TRBD1. The V and J ends lost 5 bases and 2 bases, in that order; junction bases with no gene match: 11. This CDR3 spans 17 amino acids. Germline V gives CDR1 MDHEN, CDR2 SYDVKM. The DNA of the CDR3 is TGTGCCAGCAGTCCAGACAGGGGGCGGGTTGGGAACTATGGCTACACCTTC. This gives the protein CASSPDRGRVGNYGYTF.

The chain joins TRBV7-9 to TRBJ2-7, with TRBD2 identical over 10 bases. V lost 5 bases, J lost 5 bases, and 15 bases stayed unmatched. CDR1 SEHNR and CDR2 FQNEAQ come from the germline V gene (reference sequence). CDR3 length: 17 amino acids. The CDR3 nucleotides are TGTGCCAGCAGCGAAAGCGGGAGGGTAGCGGGAATCAACGAGCAGTACTTC. This translates into CASSESGRVAGINEQYF.

This chain links TRBV14 with TRBJ1-2, with TRBD1 as a possible D gene (6 bases). Deletions cut 0 bases from V and 5 bases from J, with 10 bases between. This CDR3 region has 14 residues. The germline CDR1 and CDR2 sequences are SGHDN and FVKESK. The CDR3 region is CASSQDGQTYGYTF. Written as DNA, the CDR3 is TGTGCCAGCAGCCAAGATGGACAGACATATGGCTACACCTTC.

This clone was seen a single time. This chain links TRBV3-1 (or the pseudogene TRBV3-2) with TRBJ1-2; 7 nucleotides align to TRBD1. The CDR3 is made up of 14 amino acids. Germline values: CDR1 LGHDT, CDR2 YNNKEL (reference sequence). V lost 7 bases, J lost 7 bases, and 12 bases stayed unmatched. The CDR3 DNA follows: TGTGCCAGCACGACAAAGCTAGGGGGCTCTGGCTACACCTTC. Translating it yields CASTTKLGGSGYTF.